The present T cell receptor beta chain was sequenced within a study of regulatory T cells in long-lasting Graves disease. Study context: Graves' patients, newly diagnosed, had taken antithyroid drugs under 3 months. Study conclusions and caveats: The sample size was small, and this may have reduced accuracy.

Many counts were recorded for this clonotype. The antigen is undetermined. Time point described: newly diagnosed GD, antithyroid drugs for less than 3 months. The TCR library was prepared using RNA isolated from PBMCs. Building the TCR beta libraries relied on iRepertoire HTBI primers, and CDR3 regions underwent Arm-PCR. TCRdb ran MiXCR on the multiplex PCR reads and lists one entry per CDR3 protein. Of 550,000 to 650,000 distinct CDR3 sequences listed, roughly 16% are singletons. V shed 5 bases, J shed 3 bases, and the junction held 7 bases outside the gene matches. CDR3 length: 14 residues. The germline V gene encodes CDR1 MDHEN and CDR2 SYDVKM. These data also featured in a second study, about T cells in Graves' hyperthyroidism and ophthalmopathy. Per that paper: First-round RT-PCR targeting the TCR CDR3 was performed with the HTBI primer set. Ophthalmopathy prediction by the model preceded onset by a median approximately 6.1 months.

The chain uses TRBV28 and TRBJ2-7; 7 bases fit TRBD1. The clonotype comes from a man in his late teens or twenties with Graves disease. This sample comprised peripheral blood mononuclear cells (PBMCs), obtained at new diagnosis, from a patient treated with antithyroid drugs. The CDR3 DNA sequence: TGTGCCAGCAGTCCACCGAGACAGGGCTACGAGCAGTACTTC. Translating it yields CASSPPRQGYEQYF.